These 29 T cell receptor beta chains originate from one sample sequenced in a study of response to subunit inactivated influenza vaccine. Each CDR3 protein is one row after TCRdb ran MiXCR on the RT-PCR reads. This table holds 170,000 or so distinct CDR3 sequences, about 11% found once. Material: CD8+ T cells sorted from PBMCs, obtained less than 30 months after vaccination. Every receptor here comes from a man between 45 and 75 years old who received an inactivated influenza vaccine.

The rearrangement links TRBV4-1 to TRBJ2-2; D uncertain. With 1 base removed from V and 6 bases from J, the gap between germline ends came to 9 bases. The CDR3 sequence is 14 residues long. Germline V CDR1 and CDR2: MGHRA, YSYEKL. In DNA, the CDR3 is TGCGCCAGCAGCCAAGTAAACGGCGCCGGGGAGCTGTTTTTT. Amino acids: CASSQVNGAGELFF.

The chain employs TRBV27 and TRBJ2-4, with TRBD2 matching over 8 bases. The length of the CDR3 is 15 residues. After removal of 6 bases from V and 0 bases from J, the junction contained 4 bases not matched to a gene. Germline-derived CDR1 and CDR2 are MNHEY and SMNVEV (reference sequence). The CDR3 nucleotides read TGTGCCAGCAGAGCGGGGGACTTAGCCAAAAACATTCAGTACTTC. Its protein product is CASRAGDLAKNIQYF.

The rearrangement joins TRBV7-6 to TRBJ2-2; D not resolved. CDR3 length: 17 amino acids. V gave up 2 bases and J gave up 0 bases, with 13 bases separating them. Germline lookup yields CDR1 SGHVS and CDR2 FNYEAQ. The CDR3 is CASSLLIGGANTGELFF. CDR3 DNA sequence: TGTGCCAGCAGCTTATTAATTGGTGGGGCGAACACCGGGGAGCTGTTTTTT.

There are a few counts of this clonotype. The chain has TRBV7-9 and TRBJ2-3; no definite D call. V was clipped by 4 bases and J by 6 bases, with 17 bases between them. CDR3 length: 15 residues. Germline V CDR1 and CDR2: SEHNR, FQNEAQ (reference sequence). CDR3 protein: CASSSTEETADTQYF. For the CDR3, the DNA is TGTGCCAGCAGCTCAACCGAGGAAACGGCGGATACGCAGTATTTT.

This clonotype was found a few times. The J gene is TRBJ2-3, the V gene TRBV11-2; D not resolved. Germline V gives CDR1 SGHAT, CDR2 FQNNGV. Trimming took 4 bases from V and 2 from J, leaving 4 bases between them. The CDR3 contains 12 residues. CDR3 nucleotide sequence: TGTGCCAGCAGCTCCTACACAGATACGCAGTATTTT. This encodes CASSSYTDTQYF.

The chain carries TRBV6-5 and TRBJ2-5; tentatively, D is TRBD2 (5 bases). Per the germline V gene, CDR1 is MNHEY and CDR2 is SVGAGI. CDR3 length equals 14 residues. V lost 2 bases to trimming and J lost 0 bases, with 7 bases between them. CDR3 DNA sequence: TGTGCCAGCAGTTACACGGGGTACCAAGAGACCCAGTACTTC. This encodes CASSYTGYQETQYF.

This chain uses TRBV29-1 with TRBJ2-7, with 9 positions matching TRBD2. V lost 2 bases and J lost 0; bases outside the gene matches: 8. This CDR3 is 16 amino acids long. Germline CDR1 SQVTM, CDR2 ANQGSEA. CDR3 sequence: CSVELRSSGNSYEQYF. The CDR3 DNA follows: TGCAGCGTTGAACTTCGATCTAGCGGGAACTCCTACGAGCAGTACTTC.

This clonotype has a handful of counts. This chain joins TRBV5-1 and TRBJ2-1; weak D call: TRBD1 (5 bases). Germline V gene data show CDR1 as SGHRS and CDR2 as YFSETQ. The ends were cut back, 4 bases at V and 2 bases at J, with 7 bases in the middle. This CDR3 is 13 amino acids long. CDR3 sequence (DNA): TGCGCCAGCAGCCCGGACACCTACAATGAGCAGTTCTTC. The encoded protein is CASSPDTYNEQFF.

The rearrangement joins TRBV14 to TRBJ2-3; D not resolved. The CDR3 sequence is 14 residues long. V was trimmed by 4 bases and J by 3 bases, leaving 11 bases between them. In germline, CDR1 is SGHDN, CDR2 FVKESK. CDR3 sequence reads: CASSPKGWTDTQYF. CDR3 coding DNA: TGTGCCAGCAGCCCCAAGGGCTGGACAGATACGCAGTATTTT.

This clonotype has a count of ten or more. V is TRBV9 and J is TRBJ2-3; 10 bases align to TRBD2. Germline values: CDR1 SGDLS, CDR2 YYNGEE. The CDR3 loop spans 15 amino acids. The V segment lost 6 bases and the J segment 1 base; nucleotides outside the gene matches: 5. CDR3 sequence (DNA): TGTGCCAGCACGCCTAGCGGGGGTGGCACAGATACGCAGTATTTT. It yields the protein CASTPSGGGTDTQYF. The whole variable domain, remainder taken from reference TRBV9 and TRBJ2-3, is DSGVTQTPKHLITATGQRVTLRCSPRSGDLSVYWYQQSLDQGLQFLIQYYNGEERAKGNILERFSAQQFPDLHSELNLSSLELGDSALYFCASTPSGGGTDTQYFGPGTRLTVL.

At least ten counts were recorded for this clonotype. The V and J genes are TRBV9 and TRBJ2-7; the D gene is possibly TRBD2 (7 bases). V shed 3 bases and J shed 5 bases, with 18 bases lying between them. CDR3 length: 15 residues. Germline CDR1 and CDR2: SGDLS and YYNGEE. This CDR3 is CASSAGGGRGNEQYF. Here the CDR3 DNA reads TGTGCCAGCAGCGCGGGGGGCGGGAGAGGGAACGAGCAGTACTTC.

This chain links TRBV6-2 or TRBV6-3 with TRBJ2-3, with TRBD2 identical over 10 bases. V trimming: 0 bases; J trimming: 3 bases; junction bases outside the gene matches: 9. CDR3 length: 18 amino acids. Germline V gene sequence: CDR1 MNHEY, CDR2 SVGEGT. The CDR3 nucleotides read TGTGCCAGCAGTTACTCGTTTATAGGACTAGCGGAAACAGATACGCAGTATTTT. It is translated as CASSYSFIGLAETDTQYF.

This clonotype was found a few times. V is TRBV28 and J is TRBJ2-5, with 7 nucleotides matching TRBD2. CDR1 and CDR2 from the germline V gene are MDHEN and SYDVKM. CDR3 length equals 13 residues. DNA of the CDR3: TGTGCTTCGGCGGGAGTTCGGGAAGAGACCCAGTACTTC. Amino acid sequence: CASAGVREETQYF.

The chain is built from TRBV6-2 or TRBV6-3 and TRBJ2-2; no firm D call. This CDR3 has 14 amino acids. V lost 4 bases, J lost 1 base, and 7 bases lay in between. CDR1 and CDR2 from the germline V gene are MNHEY and SVGEGT. Written as DNA, the CDR3 is TGTGCCAGCAGTTTAAGTCAGAACACCGGGGAGCTGTTTTTT. Translation: CASSLSQNTGELFF.

The rearrangement links TRBV3-1 to TRBJ2-3; D possibly corresponds to TRBD2 (6 bases). Germline CDR1 is LGHDT and CDR2 is YNNKEL (reference sequence). This CDR3 spans 17 amino acids. Trimming removed 1 base from V and 0 bases from J, with 14 bases in between. The DNA of the CDR3 is TGTGCCAGCAGCCAAGTGGACGGGAGCATCAGCACAGATACGCAGTATTTT. The encoded protein is CASSQVDGSISTDTQYF.

The V and J genes are TRBV4-1 and TRBJ2-7, with TRBD2 as a possible D gene (7 bases). The CDR3 has 15 residues. Trimming cost V 0 bases and J 4 bases, with 13 bases left between them. From germline, CDR1 is MGHRA and CDR2 YSYEKL. The CDR3 DNA sequence: TGCGCCAGCAGCCAAGAGACGGGGGGCGGGTACGAGCAGTACTTC. Residues: CASSQETGGGYEQYF.

The J gene is TRBJ1-2, the V gene TRBV28; tentative D call: TRBD1 (6 bases). CDR1 and CDR2 (germline): MDHEN, SYDVKM. There are 15 residues in the CDR3. V was shortened by 2 bases and J by 8 bases, with 18 bases between the two germline ends. CDR3 amino acids: CASSLTGRPEDGYTF. The CDR3 region has the DNA TGTGCCAGCAGTTTAACAGGGAGGCCTGAGGACGGCTACACCTTC.

Ten or more counts support this clonotype. The gene calls are TRBV28 and TRBJ2-1, with D possibly matching TRBD1 (6 bases). This CDR3 spans 14 amino acids. V shed 2 bases and J shed 4 bases, with 9 bases lying between them. Germline values: CDR1 MDHEN, CDR2 SYDVKM. As DNA, the CDR3 is TGTGCCAGCAGTTTAAGACAGGTTTACAATGAGCAGTTCTTC. Its translation: CASSLRQVYNEQFF.

This chain connects TRBV7-8 to TRBJ2-5, with TRBD2 matching over 10 bases. CDR1 and CDR2 from the germline V gene are SGHVS and FQNEAQ. The CDR3 is made up of 17 amino acids. The V and J ends lost 2 bases and 3 bases, in that order; junction bases with no gene match: 9. The DNA of the CDR3 is TGTGCCAGCAGCTTATATGCTAGCGGGGGACTGAAAGAGACCCAGTACTTC. It codes for CASSLYASGGLKETQYF.

The gene calls are TRBV20-1 and TRBJ2-3; 8 bases match TRBD2. Germline lookup yields CDR1 DFQATT and CDR2 SNEGSKA (reference sequence). The V segment lost 6 bases and the J segment 4 bases; nucleotides outside the gene matches: 12. This CDR3 has 15 amino acids. The CDR3 region has the DNA TGCAGTGCCAATAGCGGGGTTGCTTCCCCAGATACGCAGTATTTT. Residues: CSANSGVASPDTQYF.

The chain links TRBV30 to TRBJ2-6; possibly TRBD1 or TRBD2 for D (5 bases each). The ends were cut back, 0 bases at V and 0 bases at J, with 15 bases in the middle. In germline, CDR1 is GTSNPN, CDR2 SVGIG (reference sequence). CDR3 size: 18 residues. The CDR3 bases are TGTGCCTGGAGTGTAGAGTGGGGCGGGCCCTCTGGGGCCAACGTCCTGACTTTC. Amino acid sequence: CAWSVEWGGPSGANVLTF. The full variable domain, rest sourced from reference TRBV30 and TRBJ2-6, is SQTIHQWPATLVQPVGSPLSLECTVEGTSNPNLYWYRQAAGRGLQLLFYSVGIGQISSEVPQNLSASRPQDRQFILSSKKLLLSDSGFYLCAWSVEWGGPSGANVLTFGAGSRLTVL.

This clonotype came up a few times. The rearrangement links TRBV12-3 or TRBV12-4 to TRBJ2-5; D not certain. CDR3 length: 14 residues. The V gene lost 3 bases and the J gene lost 0 bases, with 8 bases spanning the gap. The DNA of the CDR3 is TGTGCCAGCAGTTTCTCTACGTACCAAGAGACCCAGTACTTC. It yields the protein CASSFSTYQETQYF.

The chain has TRBV20-1 and TRBJ2-7, with 8 bases identical to TRBD2. The V segment lost 0 bases and the J segment 2 bases; nucleotides outside the gene matches: 6. CDR1 DFQATT and CDR2 SNEGSKA come from the germline V gene (reference sequence). The CDR3 has 15 amino acids. DNA of the CDR3: TGCAGTGCTAGAGATCTAACTAGCGGTACCTACGAGCAGTACTTC. This translates into CSARDLTSGTYEQYF.

This clonotype has a handful of counts. V usage is TRBV4-1 and J usage is TRBJ2-5, with a weak D call TRBD2 (5 bases). This CDR3 has 13 amino acids. Trimming shortened V by 4 bases and J by 1 base, and 7 bases separated the two germline ends. The germline gives CDR1 MGHRA, CDR2 YSYEKL. In nucleotides, the CDR3 is TGCGCCAGCAGCCCCCTAGCCCAAGAGACCCAGTACTTC. It is translated as CASSPLAQETQYF.

This clonotype was detected many times. The rearrangement uses TRBV7-9 and TRBJ1-2; TRBD1 is a possible D gene (5 bases). The CDR3 spans 14 residues. V was trimmed by 1 base and J by 1 base, leaving 7 bases between them. CDR1 is SEHNR and CDR2 is FQNEAQ in the germline V gene (reference sequence). CDR3 DNA sequence: TGTGCCAGCAGCTTAGGGGACGTTAACTATGGCTACACCTTC. Translated, it gives CASSLGDVNYGYTF.

This clonotype was counted between two and nine times. The chain combines TRBV5-6 with TRBJ2-1; 8 nucleotides align to TRBD1. V lost 0 bases to trimming and J lost 7 bases; unmatched junction nucleotides: 6. This CDR3 has 15 residues. The V gene's germline CDR1 is SGHDT and CDR2 YYEEEE. This chain's CDR3 is CASSLVSGGGNEQFF. The CDR3 nucleotides are TGTGCCAGCAGCTTGGTTTCAGGGGGCGGGAATGAGCAGTTCTTC.

The chain is built from TRBV15 and TRBJ2-7; 8 bases align to TRBD1. There are 15 residues in the CDR3. The germline V gene has CDR1 LNHNV and CDR2 YYDKDF (reference sequence). J gave up 3 bases and V 3 bases, and 7 bases lay outside the gene matches. CDR3 sequence reads: CATSSNPGTGYEQYF. CDR3 nucleotide sequence: TGTGCCACCAGCAGTAACCCCGGGACAGGCTACGAGCAGTACTTC.

This clonotype was seen a handful of times. This chain joins TRBV15 and TRBJ2-5; perhaps TRBD2 as D (5 bases). Germline CDR1 reads LNHNV; CDR2 reads YYDKDF (reference sequence). The CDR3 loop spans 15 amino acids. V lost 1 base and J lost 0, with 9 bases in between. The CDR3 DNA is TGTGCCACCAGCAGAGGGCCGGGAAACCAAGAGACCCAGTACTTC. Amino acids: CATSRGPGNQETQYF.

The rearrangement uses TRBV10-3 and TRBJ1-2; no clear D gene. Per the germline V gene, CDR1 is ENHRY and CDR2 is SYGVKD. The CDR3 has 14 residues. With 0 bases removed from V and 4 bases from J, the gap between germline ends came to 9 bases. In nucleotides, the CDR3 is TGTGCCATCAGTGAGTCGAGGGCAGCCTATGGCTACACCTTC. It translates to CAISESRAAYGYTF.